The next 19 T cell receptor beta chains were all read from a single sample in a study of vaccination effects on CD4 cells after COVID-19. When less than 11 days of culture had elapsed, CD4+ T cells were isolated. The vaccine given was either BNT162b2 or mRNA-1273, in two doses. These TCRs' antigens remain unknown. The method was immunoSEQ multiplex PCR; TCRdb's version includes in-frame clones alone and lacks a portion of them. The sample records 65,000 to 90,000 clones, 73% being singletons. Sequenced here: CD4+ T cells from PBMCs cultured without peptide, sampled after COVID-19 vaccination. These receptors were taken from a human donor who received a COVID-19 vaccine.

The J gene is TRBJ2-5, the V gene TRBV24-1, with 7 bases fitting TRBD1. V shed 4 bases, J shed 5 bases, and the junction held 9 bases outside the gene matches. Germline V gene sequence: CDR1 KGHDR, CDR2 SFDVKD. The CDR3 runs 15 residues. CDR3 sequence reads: CATSDTGQPGETQYF. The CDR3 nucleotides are TGTGCCACCAGTGACACGGGACAGCCAGGGGAGACCCAGTACTTC.

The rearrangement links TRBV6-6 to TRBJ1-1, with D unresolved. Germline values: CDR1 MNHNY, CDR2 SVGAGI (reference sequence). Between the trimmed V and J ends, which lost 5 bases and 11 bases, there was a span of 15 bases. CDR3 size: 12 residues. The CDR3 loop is CASSIRPSLAFF. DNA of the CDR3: TGTGCCAGCAGTATTCGACCGAGTCTGGCTTTCTTT.

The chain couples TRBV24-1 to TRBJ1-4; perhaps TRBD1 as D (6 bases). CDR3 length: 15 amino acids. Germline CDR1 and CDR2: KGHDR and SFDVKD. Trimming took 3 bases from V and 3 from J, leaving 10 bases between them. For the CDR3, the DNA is TGTGCCACCAGTGATCAACAGGGATCTAATGAAAAACTGTTTTTT. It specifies CATSDQQGSNEKLFF.

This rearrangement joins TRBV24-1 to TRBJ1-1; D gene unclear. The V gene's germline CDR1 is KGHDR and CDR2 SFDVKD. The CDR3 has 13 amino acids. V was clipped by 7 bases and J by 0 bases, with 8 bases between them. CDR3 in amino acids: CATRASLNTEAFF. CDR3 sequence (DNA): TGTGCCACCAGAGCTAGTTTGAACACTGAAGCTTTCTTT.

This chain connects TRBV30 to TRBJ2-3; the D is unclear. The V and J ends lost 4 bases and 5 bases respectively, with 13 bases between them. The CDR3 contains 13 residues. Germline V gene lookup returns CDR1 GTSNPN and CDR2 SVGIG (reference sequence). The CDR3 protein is CAWTPLMLDTQYF. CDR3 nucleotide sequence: TGTGCCTGGACCCCCCTAATGCTAGATACGCAGTATTTT. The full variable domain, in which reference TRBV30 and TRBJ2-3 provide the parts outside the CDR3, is SQTIHQWPATLVQPVGSPLSLECTVEGTSNPNLYWYRQAAGRGLQLLFYSVGIGQISSEVPQNLSASRPQDRQFILSSKKLLLSDSGFYLCAWTPLMLDTQYFGPGTRLTVL.

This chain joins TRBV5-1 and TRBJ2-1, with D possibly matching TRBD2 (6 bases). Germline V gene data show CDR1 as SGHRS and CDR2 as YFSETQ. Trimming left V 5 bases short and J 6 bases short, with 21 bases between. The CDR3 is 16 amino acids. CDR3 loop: CASRKAAGSDVNEQFF. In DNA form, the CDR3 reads TGCGCCAGCAGAAAAGCGGCGGGGTCGGATGTCAATGAGCAGTTCTTC.

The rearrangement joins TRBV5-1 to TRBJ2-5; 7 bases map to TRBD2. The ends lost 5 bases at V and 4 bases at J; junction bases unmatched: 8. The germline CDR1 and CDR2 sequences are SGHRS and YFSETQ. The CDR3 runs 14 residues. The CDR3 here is CASRQQTSSETQYF. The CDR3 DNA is TGCGCCAGCAGACAGCAGACTAGCTCAGAGACCCAGTACTTC.

The DNA for the CDR3 is TGTGCCAGCAGCCGGGACGGGGGCACGGAGACCCAGTACTTC. Translating gives CASSRDGGTETQYF. The chain joins TRBV7-3 to TRBJ2-5; D might be TRBD1 or TRBD2, each matching 6 bases. Germline loops: CDR1 SGHTA, CDR2 FQGTGA. The CDR3 has 14 amino acids. The V gene lost 5 bases and the J gene lost 5 bases, with 15 bases spanning the gap. Together with reference TRBV7-3 and TRBJ2-5, the CDR3 gives the full variable domain: GAGVSQTPSNKVTEKGKYVELRCDPISGHTALYWYRQSLGQGPEFLIYFQGTGAADDSGLPNDRFFAVRPEGSVSTLKIQRTERGDSAVYLCASSRDGGTETQYFGPGTRLLVL.

CDR3 amino acids: CATSSEPISRTEAFF. In nucleotides, the CDR3 is TGTGCCACCAGCAGTGAGCCAATAAGTCGCACTGAAGCTTTCTTT. This chain uses TRBV15 with TRBJ1-1; no definite D call. CDR1 and CDR2 from the germline V gene are LNHNV and YYDKDF (reference sequence). The CDR3 spans 15 residues. V gave up 3 bases and J gave up 4 bases, with 15 bases separating them. The full variable domain, completed using reference TRBV15 and TRBJ1-1, is DAMVIQNPRYQVTQFGKPVTLSCSQTLNHNVMYWYQQKSSQAPKLLFHYYDKDFNNEADTPDNFQSRRPNTSFCFLDIRSPGLGDTAMYLCATSSEPISRTEAFFGQGTRLTVV.

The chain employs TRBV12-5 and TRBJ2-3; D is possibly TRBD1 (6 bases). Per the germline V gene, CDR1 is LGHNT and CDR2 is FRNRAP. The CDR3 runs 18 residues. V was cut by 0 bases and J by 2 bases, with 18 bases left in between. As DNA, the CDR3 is TGTGCTAGTGGTTTGGTACTCGACGGACAGATTACCACAGATACGCAGTATTTT. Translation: CASGLVLDGQITTDTQYF.

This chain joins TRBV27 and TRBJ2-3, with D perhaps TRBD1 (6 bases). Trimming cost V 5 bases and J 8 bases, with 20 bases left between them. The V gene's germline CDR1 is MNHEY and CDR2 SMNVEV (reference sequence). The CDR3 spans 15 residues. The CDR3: CASSRSGVTRVTQYF. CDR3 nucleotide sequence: TGTGCCAGCAGTCGCTCAGGGGTTACACGAGTTACGCAGTATTTT.

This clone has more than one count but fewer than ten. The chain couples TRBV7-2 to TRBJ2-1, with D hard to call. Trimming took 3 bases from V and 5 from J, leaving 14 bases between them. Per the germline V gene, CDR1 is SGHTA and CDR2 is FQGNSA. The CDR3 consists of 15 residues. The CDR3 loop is CASSFVLRRDNEQFF. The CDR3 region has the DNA TGTGCCAGCAGCTTCGTCCTTAGACGGGACAATGAGCAGTTCTTC. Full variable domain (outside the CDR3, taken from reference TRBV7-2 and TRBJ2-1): GAGVSQSPSNKVTEKGKDVELRCDPISGHTALYWYRQSLGQGLEFLIYFQGNSAPDKSGLPSDRFSAERTGGSVSTLTIQRTQQEDSAVYLCASSFVLRRDNEQFFGPGTRLTVL.

The CDR3 sequence: CAWRYGGMGDTQYF. The CDR3 DNA reads TGTGCCTGGAGGTACGGCGGGATGGGAGATACGCAGTATTTT. The gene calls are TRBV30 and TRBJ2-3; D might be TRBD2 (6 bases). Germline CDR1 GTSNPN, CDR2 SVGIG (reference sequence). With 3 bases removed from V and 5 bases from J, the gap between germline ends came to 15 bases. The CDR3 runs 14 residues.

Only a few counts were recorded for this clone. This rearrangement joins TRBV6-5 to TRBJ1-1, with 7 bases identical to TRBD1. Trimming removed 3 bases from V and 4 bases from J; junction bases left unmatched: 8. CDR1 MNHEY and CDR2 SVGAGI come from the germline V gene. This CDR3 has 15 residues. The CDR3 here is CASSYRQGGSTEAFF. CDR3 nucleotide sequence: TGTGCCAGCAGTTATCGACAGGGCGGTAGCACTGAAGCTTTCTTT.

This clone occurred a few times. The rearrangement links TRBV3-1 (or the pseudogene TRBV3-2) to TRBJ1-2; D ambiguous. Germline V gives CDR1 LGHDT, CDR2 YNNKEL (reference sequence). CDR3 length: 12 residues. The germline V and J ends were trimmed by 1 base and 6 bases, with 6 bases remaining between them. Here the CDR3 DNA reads TGTGCCAGCAGCCAAGTCCAAAATGGCTACACCTTC. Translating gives CASSQVQNGYTF.

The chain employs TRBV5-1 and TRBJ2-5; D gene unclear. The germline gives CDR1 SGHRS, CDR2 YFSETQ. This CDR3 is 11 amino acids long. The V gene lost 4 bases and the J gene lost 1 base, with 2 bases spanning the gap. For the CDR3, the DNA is TGCGCCAGCAGCGTCCAAGAGACCCAGTACTTC. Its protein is CASSVQETQYF.

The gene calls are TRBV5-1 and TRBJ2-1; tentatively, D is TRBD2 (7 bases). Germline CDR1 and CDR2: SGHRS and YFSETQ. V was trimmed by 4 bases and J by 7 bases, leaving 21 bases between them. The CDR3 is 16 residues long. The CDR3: CASSRSGAPRGNEQFF. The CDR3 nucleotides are TGCGCCAGCAGCCGCAGCGGGGCCCCGAGGGGGAATGAGCAGTTCTTC.

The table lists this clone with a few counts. The CDR3 region has the DNA TGTGCCAGCAGGACCACAGGGGGCGGCGGTACCGGGGAGCTGTTTTTT. Protein sequence: CASRTTGGGGTGELFF. The chain joins TRBV2 to TRBJ2-2; 9 nucleotides match TRBD1. V shed 6 bases, J shed 5 bases, and the junction held 10 bases outside the gene matches. From germline, CDR1 is SNHLY and CDR2 FYNNEI. This CDR3 region has 16 residues.

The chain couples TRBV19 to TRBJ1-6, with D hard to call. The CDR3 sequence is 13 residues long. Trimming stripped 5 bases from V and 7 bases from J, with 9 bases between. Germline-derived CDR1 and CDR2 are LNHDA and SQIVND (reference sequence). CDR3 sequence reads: CASSPSRNSPLHF. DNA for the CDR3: TGTGCCAGTAGTCCCTCCAGAAATTCACCCCTCCACTTT.